This T cell receptor (beta chain) is drawn from a study of pediatric ulcerative colitis. This CDR3 has 10 residues. The germline gives CDR1 MNHNY, CDR2 SVGAGI (reference sequence). Trimming stripped 3 bases from V and 6 bases from J, with 3 bases between. The method was immunoSEQ multiplex PCR; TCRdb's version includes in-frame clones alone and lacks a portion of them. The top ten hold approximately 1.5% of the sample, which has roughly 60,000 clones, around 87% seen once. This clone appeared a single time. The antigen is unknown. Study-wide findings and caveats: Two rectal CDR3 clonotypes occurred in all ulcerative colitis patients. Ulcerative colitis patients shared more blood-rectal clones than controls. This repertoire reflects total lymphocytes rather than subpopulations like regulatory T cells.

J is TRBJ2-7 and V is TRBV6-6; D is undetermined. The sequencing sample was made of blood. The receptor's source is a boy between 5 and 17 years old who was a control in a study of pediatric ulcerative colitis. DNA for the CDR3: TGTGCCAGCAGTTATCTCGAGCAGTACTTC. As protein: CASSYLEQYF.